The text below deals with one T cell receptor beta chain. The antigen is unknown. The CDR3 loop spans 13 amino acids. Germline V lookup: CDR1 SQVTM, CDR2 ANQGSEA. The V and J ends lost 5 bases and 7 bases, in that order; junction bases with no gene match: 9. Some clones are missing from TCRdb's copy, which holds only in-frame ones; the method was immunoSEQ multiplex PCR. Of thousands of clones listed, about 86% are singletons. These data belong to a study of immune evolution from preneoplasia to lung adenocarcinoma. Notes on the study in general: KRAS-mutant nodules had the highest T cell clonality. Normal lung had the highest top T cell clone frequencies. Later-stage lesions seemingly showed higher T cell density and diversity than normal lung.

Premalignant or tumor cells were enriched by macro-dissection after pathologic assessment. This chain uses TRBV29-1 with TRBJ2-7; 9 nucleotides line up with TRBD2. This receptor was identified in a person aged 65-85 years with invasive lung adenocarcinoma. The specimen was FFPE invasive lung adenocarcinoma tissue. DNA of the CDR3: TGCAGCGTTAAGGGACTAGCCTCGGGGGAGCAGTACTTC. It codes for CSVKGLASGEQYF.